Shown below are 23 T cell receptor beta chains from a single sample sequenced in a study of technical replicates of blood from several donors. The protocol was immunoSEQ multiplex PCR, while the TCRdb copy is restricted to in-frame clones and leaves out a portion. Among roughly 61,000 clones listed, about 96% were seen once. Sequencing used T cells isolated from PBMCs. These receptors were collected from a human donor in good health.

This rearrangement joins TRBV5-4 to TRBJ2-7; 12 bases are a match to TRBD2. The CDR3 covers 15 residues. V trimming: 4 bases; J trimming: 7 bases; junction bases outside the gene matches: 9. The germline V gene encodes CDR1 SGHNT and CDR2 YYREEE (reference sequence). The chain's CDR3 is CASSTTRLAGDEQYF. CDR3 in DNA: TGTGCCAGCAGCACCACCCGACTAGCGGGAGATGAGCAGTACTTC.

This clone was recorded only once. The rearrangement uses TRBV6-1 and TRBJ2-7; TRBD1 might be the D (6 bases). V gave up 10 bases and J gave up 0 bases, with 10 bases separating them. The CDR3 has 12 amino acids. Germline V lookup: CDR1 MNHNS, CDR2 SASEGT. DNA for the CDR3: TGTGCCACCAGGGACAACTCCTACGAGCAGTACTTC. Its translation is CATRDNSYEQYF.

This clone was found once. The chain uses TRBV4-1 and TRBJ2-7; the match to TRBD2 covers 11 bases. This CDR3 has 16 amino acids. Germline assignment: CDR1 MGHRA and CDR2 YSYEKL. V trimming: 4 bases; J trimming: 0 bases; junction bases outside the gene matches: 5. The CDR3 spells CASSRVTSGASYEQYF. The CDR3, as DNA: TGCGCCAGCAGCCGAGTGACTAGCGGGGCCTCCTACGAGCAGTACTTC.

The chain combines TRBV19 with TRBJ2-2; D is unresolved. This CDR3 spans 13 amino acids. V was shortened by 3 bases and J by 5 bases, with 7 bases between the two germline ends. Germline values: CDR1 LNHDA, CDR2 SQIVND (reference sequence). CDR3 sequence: CASSIAKTGELFF. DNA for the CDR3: TGTGCCAGTAGTATCGCTAAAACCGGGGAGCTGTTTTTT.

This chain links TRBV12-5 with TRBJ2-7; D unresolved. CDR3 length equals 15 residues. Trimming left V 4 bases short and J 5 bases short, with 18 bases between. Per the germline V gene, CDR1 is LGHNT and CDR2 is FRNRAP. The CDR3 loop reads CASGWWAPFENEQYF. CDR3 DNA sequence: TGTGCTAGTGGTTGGTGGGCTCCCTTTGAGAACGAGCAGTACTTC. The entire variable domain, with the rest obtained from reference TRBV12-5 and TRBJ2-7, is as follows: DARVTQTPRHKVTEMGQEVTMRCQPILGHNTVFWYRQTMMQGLELLAYFRNRAPLDDSGMPKDRFSAEMPDATLATLKIQPSEPRDSAVYFCASGWWAPFENEQYFGPGTRLTVT.

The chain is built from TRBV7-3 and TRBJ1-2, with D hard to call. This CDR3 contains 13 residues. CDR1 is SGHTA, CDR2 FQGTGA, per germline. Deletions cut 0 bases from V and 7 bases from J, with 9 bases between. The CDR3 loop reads CASSLTREGGYTF. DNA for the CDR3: TGTGCCAGCAGCTTAACAAGGGAGGGTGGCTACACCTTC.

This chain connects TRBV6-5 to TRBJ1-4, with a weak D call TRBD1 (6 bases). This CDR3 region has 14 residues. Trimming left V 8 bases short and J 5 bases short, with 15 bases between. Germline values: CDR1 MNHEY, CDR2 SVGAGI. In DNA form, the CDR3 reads TGTGCCAGCGGGGGCCGCCGTTACAATGAAAAACTGTTTTTT. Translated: CASGGRRYNEKLFF.

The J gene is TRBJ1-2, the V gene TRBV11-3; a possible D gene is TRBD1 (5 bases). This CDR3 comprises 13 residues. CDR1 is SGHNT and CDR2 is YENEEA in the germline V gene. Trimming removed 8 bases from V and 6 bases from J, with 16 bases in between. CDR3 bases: TGTGCCAGCGGGGACCCAGGGAGGGATGGCTACACCTTC. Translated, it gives CASGDPGRDGYTF. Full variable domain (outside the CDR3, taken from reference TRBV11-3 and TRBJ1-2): EAGVVQSPRYKIIEKKQPVAFWCNPISGHNTLYWYLQNLGQGPELLIRYENEEAVDDSQLPKDRFSAERLKGVDSTLKIQPAELGDSAVYLCASGDPGRDGYTFGSGTRLTVV.

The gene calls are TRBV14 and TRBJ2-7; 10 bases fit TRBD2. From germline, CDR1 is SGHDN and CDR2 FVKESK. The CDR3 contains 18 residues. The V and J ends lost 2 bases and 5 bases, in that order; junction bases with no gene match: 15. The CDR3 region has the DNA TGTGCCAGCAGCCAAAAAAAGGGAACAGCGGGGGGGCGTGACGAGCAGTACTTC. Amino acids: CASSQKKGTAGGRDEQYF.

The CDR3 DNA sequence: TGTGCCAGCAGCCATGCCGTGGGACAGCTCCATGAGCAGTTCTTC. Translation: CASSHAVGQLHEQFF. The chain carries TRBV7-6 and TRBJ2-1; 7 bases are shared with TRBD1. This CDR3 is built from 15 residues. With 5 bases clipped from V and 8 bases from J, the junction kept 12 bases outside the gene matches. Germline V gene data show CDR1 as SGHVS and CDR2 as FNYEAQ.

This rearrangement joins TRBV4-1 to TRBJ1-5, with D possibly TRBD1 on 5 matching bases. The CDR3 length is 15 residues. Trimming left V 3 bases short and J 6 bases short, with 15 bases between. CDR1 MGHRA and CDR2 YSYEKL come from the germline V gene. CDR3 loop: CASSHGGSVVQPQHF. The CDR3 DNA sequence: TGCGCCAGCAGCCATGGGGGGTCAGTGGTTCAGCCCCAGCATTTT.

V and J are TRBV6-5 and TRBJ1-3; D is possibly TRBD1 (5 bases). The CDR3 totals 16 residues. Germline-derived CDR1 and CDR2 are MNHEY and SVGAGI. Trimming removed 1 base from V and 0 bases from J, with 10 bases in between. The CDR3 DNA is TGTGCCAGCAGTTACTTCGCCAGGGACTCTGGAAACACCATATATTTT. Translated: CASSYFARDSGNTIYF.

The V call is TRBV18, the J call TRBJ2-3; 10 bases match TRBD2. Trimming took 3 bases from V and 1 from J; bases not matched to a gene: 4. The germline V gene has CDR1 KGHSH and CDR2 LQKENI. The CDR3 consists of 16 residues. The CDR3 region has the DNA TGTGCCAGCTCACCCCCCGGGACTAGCGGCACAGATACGCAGTATTTT. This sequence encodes CASSPPGTSGTDTQYF.

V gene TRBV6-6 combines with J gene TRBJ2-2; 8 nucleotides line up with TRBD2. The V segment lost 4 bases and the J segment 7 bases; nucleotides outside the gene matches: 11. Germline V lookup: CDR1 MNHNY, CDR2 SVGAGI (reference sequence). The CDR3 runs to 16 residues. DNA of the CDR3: TGTGCCAGCAGTTCAGCGGGAGAAAGGGTTAGCGGGGAGCTGTTTTTT. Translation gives CASSSAGERVSGELFF.

CDR3 sequence reads: CASSIGSTYEQYF. Written as DNA, the CDR3 is TGTGCCAGTAGTATAGGGTCTACCTACGAGCAGTACTTC. The chain couples TRBV19 to TRBJ2-7, with D unclear. The V end lost 1 base, the J end lost 2 bases, and 6 bases lay between the germline ends. CDR1 and CDR2 (germline): LNHDA, SQIVND (reference sequence). This CDR3 has 13 residues. The full variable domain, its missing parts supplied by reference TRBV19 and TRBJ2-7, is DGGITQSPKYLFRKEGQNVTLSCEQNLNHDAMYWYRQDPGQGLRLIYYSQIVNDFQKGDIAEGYSVSREKKESFPLTVTSAQKNPTAFYLCASSIGSTYEQYFGPGTRLTVT.

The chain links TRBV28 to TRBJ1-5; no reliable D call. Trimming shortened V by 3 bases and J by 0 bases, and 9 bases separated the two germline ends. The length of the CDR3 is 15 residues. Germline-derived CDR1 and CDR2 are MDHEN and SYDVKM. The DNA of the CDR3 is TGTGCCAGCAGTTTGCGCGTCTATAGCAATCAGCCCCAGCATTTT. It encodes CASSLRVYSNQPQHF.

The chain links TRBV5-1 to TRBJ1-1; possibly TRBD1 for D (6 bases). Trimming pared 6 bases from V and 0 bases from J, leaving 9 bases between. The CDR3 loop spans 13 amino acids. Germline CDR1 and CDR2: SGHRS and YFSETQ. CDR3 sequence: CASIGTMNTEAFF. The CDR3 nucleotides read TGCGCCAGCATCGGGACAATGAACACTGAAGCTTTCTTT. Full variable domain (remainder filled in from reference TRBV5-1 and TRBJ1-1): KAGVTQTPRYLIKTRGQQVTLSCSPISGHRSVSWYQQTPGQGLQFLFEYFSETQRNKGNFPGRFSGRQFSNSRSEMNVSTLELGDSALYLCASIGTMNTEAFFGQGTRLTVV.

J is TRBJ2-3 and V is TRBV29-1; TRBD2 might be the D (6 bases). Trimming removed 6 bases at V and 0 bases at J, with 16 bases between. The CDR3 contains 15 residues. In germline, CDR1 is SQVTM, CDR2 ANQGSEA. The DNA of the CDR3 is TGCAGCGTACCATTAGCGGATGCTAGCACAGATACGCAGTATTTT. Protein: CSVPLADASTDTQYF.

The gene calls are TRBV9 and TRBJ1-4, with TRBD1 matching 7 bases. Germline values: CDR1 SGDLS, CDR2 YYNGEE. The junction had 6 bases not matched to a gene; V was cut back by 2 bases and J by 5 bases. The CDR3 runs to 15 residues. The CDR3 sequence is CASSVAGQRNEKLFF. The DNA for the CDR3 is TGTGCCAGCAGCGTTGCGGGACAGCGAAATGAAAAACTGTTTTTT.

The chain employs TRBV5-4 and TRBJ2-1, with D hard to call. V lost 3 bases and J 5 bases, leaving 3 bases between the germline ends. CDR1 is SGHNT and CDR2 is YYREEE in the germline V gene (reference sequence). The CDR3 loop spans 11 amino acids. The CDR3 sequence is CASSSDNEQFF. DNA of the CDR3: TGTGCCAGCAGCTCGGACAATGAGCAGTTCTTC. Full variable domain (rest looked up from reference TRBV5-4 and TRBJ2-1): ETGVTQSPTHLIKTRGQQVTLRCSSQSGHNTVSWYQQALGQGPQFIFQYYREEENGRGNFPPRFSGLQFPNYSSELNVNALELDDSALYLCASSSDNEQFFGPGTRLTVL.

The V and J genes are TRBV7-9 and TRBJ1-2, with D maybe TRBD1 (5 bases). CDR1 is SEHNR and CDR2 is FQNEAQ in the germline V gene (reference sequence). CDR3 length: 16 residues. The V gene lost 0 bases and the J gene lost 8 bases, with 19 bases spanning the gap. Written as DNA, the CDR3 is TGTGCCAGCAGCTTAGCCCCCCCGGGGGGAGCGAAGGGCTACACCTTC. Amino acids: CASSLAPPGGAKGYTF.

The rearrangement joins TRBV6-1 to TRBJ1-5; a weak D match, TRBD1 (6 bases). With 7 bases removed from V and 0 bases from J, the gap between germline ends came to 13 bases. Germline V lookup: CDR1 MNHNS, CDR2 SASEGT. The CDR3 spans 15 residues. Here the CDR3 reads CASITGRVSNQPQHF. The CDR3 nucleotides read TGTGCCAGCATTACAGGGAGGGTTAGCAATCAGCCCCAGCATTTT.

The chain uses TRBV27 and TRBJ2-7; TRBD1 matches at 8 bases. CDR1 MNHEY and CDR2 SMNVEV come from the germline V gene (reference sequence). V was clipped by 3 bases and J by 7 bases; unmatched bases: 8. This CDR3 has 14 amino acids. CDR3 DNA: TGTGCCAGCAGTTTTGGGACAGGTCTCGAAGAGCAGTACTTC. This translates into CASSFGTGLEEQYF.